The TCR beta chain described here comes from a study of cytomegalovirus exposure and HLA in healthy donors. Regarding the study as a whole: Roughly uniform sequencing depth across donors was assumed, possibly incorrectly.

CDR1 and CDR2 from the germline V gene are SGHNT and YYREEE (reference sequence). The CDR3 runs 14 residues. The V gene end was trimmed by 2 bases and the J gene end by 1 base; junction bases not matched to a gene: 2. The PCR made use of 60 Vbeta and 13 Jbeta primers. Profiled with immunoSEQ multiplex PCR; TCRdb holds only in-frame clones, not every one. The sample holds about 160,000 clones, around 80% seen once. This clone was picked up many times. What it recognizes is unknown. Source material: PBMCs. The genes are TRBV5-4 and TRBJ1-1; 7 bases are shared with TRBD1. The clonotype originates from a middle-aged woman in good health and CMV-seropositive. CDR3 amino acids: CASSFGDRNTEAFF. DNA of the CDR3: TGTGCCAGCAGCTTCGGGGACAGGAACACTGAAGCTTTCTTT.